This T cell receptor (beta chain) comes out of a study of blood T cell repertoires in COVID-19. About the research overall: In each case, the material was cDNA or gDNA derived from T cells, B-cell-depleted T cells, or PBMCs.

Categorization into cohorts depended on clinical history that participants reported. Source study methods: Nucleated cell number was recorded as an estimate derived from reference gene primer amplification. Some clones are missing from TCRdb's copy, which holds only in-frame ones; the method was immunoSEQ multiplex PCR. Clone size and the V and J calls come from that table; the DNA yielded D and trimming. The profile covers fewer than 200,000 clones, with 70% to 85% appearing a single time and approximately 12% taken by the ten largest. Germline loops: CDR1 MDHEN, CDR2 SYDVKM. This CDR3 comprises 14 residues. V dropped 5 bases and J dropped 2; count of bases not matched to a gene: 3.

Sample: PBMCs or T cells enriched from blood (not recorded which). The sequence was obtained from a man over 45 who had recovered from COVID-19. This chain links TRBV28 with TRBJ1-5, with 7 bases fitting TRBD1. The CDR3 protein is CASSAGQGNQPQHF. CDR3 bases: TGTGCCAGCAGTGCCGGACAGGGCAATCAGCCCCAGCATTTT.